Presented here are 31 T cell receptor beta chains from one specimen sequenced in a study of blood T cell repertoires in COVID-19 (dated by TCRdb to 2020 to 2022). Receptor amplification or capture employed the immunoSEQ multiplex PCR assay. TCRdb carries this immuneACCESS record with in-frame sequences only. Its versions omit some clonotypes, under half of them owing to an unresolved V gene in the studies checked, with the rest unexplained. The sample includes about 200,000 clones, with 65% to 80% observed a single time. The top ten clonotypes cover 13% of the sample. Sequenced input: peripheral blood. Receptors originate from a middle-aged man who had recovered from COVID-19.

This chain connects TRBV11-3 to TRBJ2-7; 7 nucleotides line up with TRBD2. J was trimmed by 0 bases and V by 2 bases; bases with no gene match: 4. The CDR3 sequence is 15 residues long. Looked up from germline, CDR1 is SGHNT and CDR2 is YENEEA. DNA of the CDR3: TGTGCCAGCAGCTTATCTAGCGGCCTCTCCTACGAGCAGTACTTC. It yields the protein CASSLSSGLSYEQYF.

This chain uses TRBV7-9 with TRBJ2-7; the match to TRBD1 covers 7 bases. Trimming cost V 6 bases and J 5 bases; bases outside gene matches: 13. The CDR3 has 15 residues. Germline V gene sequence: CDR1 SEHNR, CDR2 FQNEAQ (reference sequence). The CDR3 protein is CASRTKTGRTNEQYF. DNA of the CDR3: TGTGCCAGCAGGACAAAGACAGGGCGTACTAACGAGCAGTACTTC.

In nucleotides, the CDR3 is TGTGCCTCCAATGGGGGCTACTTGGAGCAGTACTTC. Translated: CASNGGYLEQYF. J is TRBJ2-7 and V is TRBV30; tentatively, D is TRBD1 (6 bases). CDR3 length: 12 amino acids. The V end was cut by 7 bases, the J end by 7 bases, with 17 bases between. Germline lookup yields CDR1 GTSNPN and CDR2 SVGIG (reference sequence).

Ten or more counts support this clone. The J gene is TRBJ1-1, the V gene TRBV30, with a tentative D call TRBD1 (6 bases). The CDR3 loop spans 15 amino acids. Germline V CDR1 and CDR2: GTSNPN, SVGIG (reference sequence). Trimming removed 2 bases from V and 2 bases from J, with 15 bases in between. For the CDR3, the DNA is TGTGCCTGGAGTCCCATCCGGGACACCAACACTGAAGCTTTCTTT. Encoded protein: CAWSPIRDTNTEAFF. Together with reference TRBV30 and TRBJ1-1, the CDR3 gives the full variable domain: SQTIHQWPATLVQPVGSPLSLECTVEGTSNPNLYWYRQAAGRGLQLLFYSVGIGQISSEVPQNLSASRPQDRQFILSSKKLLLSDSGFYLCAWSPIRDTNTEAFFGQGTRLTVV.

The chain employs TRBV7-2 and TRBJ2-3; 9 nucleotides match TRBD1. Germline trimming cut 5 bases from V and 1 base from J; bases unmatched to any gene: 16. This CDR3 region has 19 residues. Germline CDR1 SGHTA, CDR2 FQGNSA. CDR3 in DNA: TGTGCCAGCAGCCCTGTGGGACAGGGAAAGCGAGGCGGCACAGATACGCAGTATTTT. This gives the protein CASSPVGQGKRGGTDTQYF.

This clone was detected a few times. V usage is TRBV19 and J usage is TRBJ2-1; a weak D match, TRBD2 (6 bases). V was trimmed by 5 bases and J by 1 base, leaving 24 bases between them. The V gene's germline CDR1 is LNHDA and CDR2 SQIVND (reference sequence). The CDR3 has 19 residues. CDR3 bases: TGTGCCAGTAGTGGGAGGCTCGCCGGACGAGAACGGTCCTACAATGAGCAGTTCTTC. Encoded protein: CASSGRLAGRERSYNEQFF.

This sequence joins TRBV28 and TRBJ1-2; D might be TRBD1 (5 bases). CDR3 length: 15 residues. The V gene lost 6 bases and the J gene lost 3 bases, with 17 bases spanning the gap. Germline V gene lookup returns CDR1 MDHEN and CDR2 SYDVKM. For the CDR3, the DNA is TGTGCCAGCAGCTTCCTAGGCAGGGCCTACTATGGCTACACCTTC. Translated: CASSFLGRAYYGYTF.

This rearrangement joins TRBV5-4 to TRBJ2-3, with 8 bases lining up with TRBD2. This CDR3 has 14 amino acids. CDR1 and CDR2 (germline): SGHNT, YYREEE (reference sequence). After removal of 2 bases from V and 13 bases from J, the junction contained 12 bases not matched to a gene. The CDR3 protein is CASSFGSVGGAEYF. The CDR3 bases are TGTGCCAGCAGCTTTGGATCAGTCGGGGGGGCAGAGTATTTT.

This clone was counted only a few times. The gene calls are TRBV5-6 and TRBJ2-1; TRBD1 might be the D (5 bases). Germline lookup yields CDR1 SGHDT and CDR2 YYEEEE. Trimming shortened V by 4 bases and J by 5 bases, and 16 bases separated the two germline ends. The CDR3 length is 15 residues. CDR3 sequence: CASSIPIQVNNEQFF. In DNA form, the CDR3 reads TGTGCCAGCAGCATACCAATACAGGTTAACAATGAGCAGTTCTTC.

The chain joins TRBV7-2 to TRBJ2-5; 10 positions agree with TRBD1. The CDR3 is 17 residues long. Germline CDR1 SGHTA, CDR2 FQGNSA. The ends lost 7 bases at V and 4 bases at J; junction bases unmatched: 15. The CDR3 reads CASTTTGTGARAETQYF. The CDR3 DNA follows: TGTGCCAGCACTACCACTGGGACAGGGGCAAGAGCAGAGACCCAGTACTTC.

This clone was observed many times. The chain employs TRBV21-1 and TRBJ2-1; the DNA was not compared with TRBD2, the D call given in the table. TRBV21-1 is shown as a pseudogene. The CDR3 is made up of 16 amino acids. As DNA, the CDR3 is TGTGCCAGCAGCAAATACCCTCGCCTAGCGGAAAATGAGCAGTTCTTC. Translating gives CASSKYPRLAENEQFF.

The V call is TRBV11-2, the J call TRBJ2-7, with 7 bases fitting TRBD1. With 2 bases clipped from V and 4 bases from J, the junction kept 5 bases outside the gene matches. The germline gives CDR1 SGHAT, CDR2 FQNNGV. The CDR3 length is 14 residues. CDR3 bases: TGTGCCAGCAGCTTAATGCAGGGGGATTACGAGCAGTACTTC. Its protein product is CASSLMQGDYEQYF.

This clone has just one count. This sequence joins TRBV27 and TRBJ2-2; 12 bases fit TRBD2. V was clipped by 2 bases and J by 8 bases; unmatched bases: 3. Germline V CDR1 and CDR2: MNHEY, SMNVEV (reference sequence). The CDR3 has 15 residues. The CDR3 DNA reads as TGTGCCAGCAGTTTAAGGCTAGCGGGAGGGGGGGAGCTGTTTTTT. Its protein product is CASSLRLAGGGELFF.

V gene TRBV7-9 combines with J gene TRBJ1-2; possibly TRBD1 for D (6 bases). This CDR3 is built from 15 residues. Germline loops: CDR1 SEHNR, CDR2 FQNEAQ (reference sequence). The V end lost 1 base, the J end lost 5 bases, and 14 bases lay between the germline ends. CDR3 coding DNA: TGTGCCAGCAGCTTAGAAGGACAGATTAGATATGGCTACACCTTC. Residues: CASSLEGQIRYGYTF.

This chain joins TRBV5-1 and TRBJ1-1; TRBD1 aligns across 7 bases. Germline values: CDR1 SGHRS, CDR2 YFSETQ. This CDR3 contains 15 residues. J gave up 0 bases and V 6 bases, and 8 bases lay outside the gene matches. CDR3 sequence reads: CASTQSGTVNTEAFF. DNA for the CDR3: TGCGCCAGCACCCAATCCGGGACAGTGAACACTGAAGCTTTCTTT.

This clone was seen only a few times. The chain is built from TRBV5-1 and TRBJ1-3; 7 positions agree with TRBD1. Germline CDR1 and CDR2: SGHRS and YFSETQ. The CDR3 extends over 15 amino acids. Trimming cost V 2 bases and J 8 bases; bases outside gene matches: 10. The CDR3 sequence: CASSLQGSEGHTIYF. DNA for the CDR3: TGCGCCAGCAGCTTACAGGGGAGTGAGGGGCACACCATATATTTT.

This clone was counted a single time. This chain joins TRBV7-9 and TRBJ1-1; 10 bases are a match to TRBD1. V lost 5 bases to trimming and J lost 6 bases; unmatched junction nucleotides: 15. This CDR3 is built from 17 residues. Germline V gene lookup returns CDR1 SEHNR and CDR2 FQNEAQ (reference sequence). The CDR3 spells CASSRTKAGQGNPEAFF. The CDR3 DNA reads TGTGCCAGCAGCCGAACCAAGGCGGGACAGGGGAATCCTGAAGCTTTCTTT.

The V and J genes are TRBV28 and TRBJ1-1, with 7 nucleotides matching TRBD1. CDR1 and CDR2 (germline): MDHEN, SYDVKM. This CDR3 is 13 amino acids long. Germline trimming cut 6 bases from V and 1 base from J; bases unmatched to any gene: 2. CDR3 bases: TGTGCCAGCAGCAGACAGGGGAACACTGAAGCTTTCTTT. It translates to CASSRQGNTEAFF.

This clone has a single count. The V and J genes are TRBV5-4 and TRBJ2-1, with 12 bases lining up with TRBD2. Per the germline V gene, CDR1 is SGHNT and CDR2 is YYREEE (reference sequence). J gave up 10 bases and V 4 bases, and 12 bases lay outside the gene matches. This CDR3 is 16 amino acids long. The CDR3: CASSPVETSGRLEQFF. The CDR3 nucleotides read TGTGCCAGCAGCCCCGTGGAGACTAGCGGGAGACTCGAGCAGTTCTTC.

The chain is built from TRBV30 and TRBJ2-3; the D is unclear. The CDR3 consists of 12 residues. Germline V gene sequence: CDR1 GTSNPN, CDR2 SVGIG (reference sequence). V gave up 3 bases and J gave up 0 bases, with 4 bases separating them. The CDR3 DNA follows: TGTGCCTGGAGCGGGAGCACAGATACGCAGTATTTT. Amino acid sequence: CAWSGSTDTQYF.

This chain uses TRBV4-1 with TRBJ2-1; 15 positions match TRBD2. Losses at the gene ends were 4 bases for V and 1 base for J; bases not matched to a gene: 14. CDR3 size: 21 residues. Germline V gene lookup returns CDR1 MGHRA and CDR2 YSYEKL. CDR3 coding DNA: TGCGCCAGCAGCCTGCAAAGGACTAGCGGGAGGGCTGGGGGATCCTACAATGAGCAGTTCTTC. Translated: CASSLQRTSGRAGGSYNEQFF.

The chain recombines TRBV27 with TRBJ2-7, with D possibly matching TRBD2 (6 bases). The CDR3 runs 12 residues. Germline CDR1 MNHEY, CDR2 SMNVEV (reference sequence). The V and J ends lost 4 bases and 3 bases respectively, with 7 bases between them. The CDR3: CASSSEGYEQYF. The CDR3 DNA sequence: TGTGCCAGCAGTTCGGAGGGCTACGAGCAGTACTTC.

This clone was detected once. The genes are TRBV7-3 and TRBJ2-3; 7 nucleotides match TRBD2. In germline, CDR1 is SGHTA, CDR2 FQGTGA. V lost 5 bases to trimming and J lost 2 bases; unmatched junction nucleotides: 10. The CDR3 has 16 residues. The CDR3 DNA is TGTGCCAGCAGCCCTAATCCTAGCGGCTACACAGATACGCAGTATTTT. It translates to CASSPNPSGYTDTQYF.

The chain is built from TRBV2 and TRBJ2-5; D is unclear. V lost 7 bases, J lost 5 bases, and 11 bases lay in between. Germline CDR1 and CDR2: SNHLY and FYNNEI. The CDR3 loop spans 12 amino acids. CDR3 nucleotides: TGTGCCAGCAATTTATTCCGGGAGACCCAGTACTTC. It is translated as CASNLFRETQYF.

V and J are TRBV10-3 and TRBJ2-5; 11 nucleotides match TRBD1. This CDR3 comprises 16 residues. Germline V gene lookup returns CDR1 ENHRY and CDR2 SYGVKD. V was clipped by 5 bases and J by 5 bases; unmatched bases: 10. The DNA for the CDR3 is TGTGCCATCAGTACCCGGACAGGGGGCGCGTCGGAGACCCAGTACTTC. Translation gives CAISTRTGGASETQYF.

The chain links TRBV28 to TRBJ1-5; unclear D gene. The CDR3 runs 14 residues. V lost 3 bases and J lost 0, with 6 bases in between. Per the germline V gene, CDR1 is MDHEN and CDR2 is SYDVKM. The CDR3 reads CASSFSGSNQPQHF. DNA of the CDR3: TGTGCCAGCAGTTTTTCGGGTAGCAATCAGCCCCAGCATTTT.

The gene calls are TRBV5-6 and TRBJ1-5, with 7 nucleotides matching TRBD1. The CDR3 is 16 residues long. CDR1 and CDR2 (germline): SGHDT, YYEEEE. The trim removed 4 bases at V and 0 bases at J, leaving 7 bases unmatched. The CDR3 nucleotides are TGTGCCAGCAGCGGGACAGAGAACTATAGCAATCAGCCCCAGCATTTT. Its protein product is CASSGTENYSNQPQHF.

The J gene is TRBJ2-3, the V gene TRBV5-1; 9 bases line up with TRBD1. Germline CDR1 is SGHRS and CDR2 is YFSETQ. CDR3 length: 16 residues. The J segment lost 3 bases and the V segment lost 5 bases, leaving 10 bases of the junction unmatched. CDR3 DNA: TGCGCCAGCAGTATCGGGGGGACAGGGCGTACAGATACGCAGTATTTT. Encoded protein: CASSIGGTGRTDTQYF.

V usage is TRBV7-3 and J usage is TRBJ2-3; TRBD2 matches at 7 bases. Germline V gene sequence: CDR1 SGHTA, CDR2 FQGTGA. The CDR3 extends over 16 amino acids. V gave up 5 bases and J gave up 1 base; unmatched junction bases: 9. This chain's CDR3 is CASSPYGAGGTDTQYF. CDR3 bases: TGTGCCAGCAGCCCTTATGGTGCGGGAGGCACAGATACGCAGTATTTT.

This clone appeared a single time. This rearrangement joins TRBV18 to TRBJ2-1, with 7 bases identical to TRBD1. V was pared by 2 bases and J by 4 bases, with 8 bases of the junction left unmatched. Germline V gene sequence: CDR1 KGHSH, CDR2 LQKENI. The CDR3 sequence is 16 residues long. The CDR3 loop reads CASSPIQGTGYNEQFF. The CDR3 DNA follows: TGTGCCAGCTCACCAATACAGGGGACGGGGTACAATGAGCAGTTCTTC.

The chain is built from TRBV27 and TRBJ2-5, with 12 nucleotides matching TRBD2. CDR1 is MNHEY and CDR2 is SMNVEV in the germline V gene (reference sequence). This CDR3 spans 16 amino acids. After removal of 5 bases from V and 0 bases from J, the junction contained 4 bases not matched to a gene. The CDR3 sequence: CASSPTSGGYQETQYF. DNA of the CDR3: TGTGCCAGCAGTCCAACTAGCGGGGGGTACCAAGAGACCCAGTACTTC.